Below are 20 T cell receptor beta chains sequenced from a single sample in a study of T cells in Graves' hyperthyroidism and ophthalmopathy. Amplification of TCR beta CDR3 regions used RNA as the template. With the HTBI primer set, the TCR CDR3 went through a first round of RT-PCR. Via MiXCR, TCRdb re-called the multiplex PCR reads, giving one row per CDR3 protein. Of over 200,000 distinct CDR3 sequences listed, less than 15% were seen once; the top ten hold 10% to 15%. Sequenced: blood. The receptors come from a woman in her thirties or forties with Graves' hyperthyroidism that later progressed to Graves' ophthalmopathy.

The table lists this clonotype with many counts. The J gene is TRBJ2-7, the V gene TRBV7-8; 8 nucleotides agree with TRBD1. Germline assignment: CDR1 SGHVS and CDR2 FQNEAQ. V dropped 5 bases and J dropped 6; count of bases not matched to a gene: 12. This CDR3 region has 15 residues. The DNA for the CDR3 is TGTGCCAGCAGCCCAAAGACAGGGGTTGTTCTCGAGCAGTACTTC. Protein product: CASSPKTGVVLEQYF. Filled out from reference TRBV7-8 and TRBJ2-7, the complete variable domain reads GAGVSQSPRYKVAKRGQDVALRCDPISGHVSLFWYQQALGQGPEFLTYFQNEAQLDKSGLPSDRFFAERPEGSVSTLKIQRTQQEDSAVYLCASSPKTGVVLEQYFGPGTRLTVT.

In its sample, this clonotype was seen many times. This chain links TRBV24-1 with TRBJ2-2; D not certain. Germline V CDR1 and CDR2: KGHDR, SFDVKD. The CDR3 runs 14 residues. The V end lost 4 bases, the J end lost 5 bases, and 10 bases lay between the germline ends. The CDR3 sequence is CATSDPFRTGELFF. The CDR3 nucleotides are TGTGCCACCAGTGACCCCTTTCGAACCGGGGAGCTGTTTTTT.

CDR3: CSAGVMAEAFF. Written as DNA, the CDR3 is TGCAGCGCGGGGGTCATGGCTGAAGCTTTCTTT. The chain employs TRBV29-1 and TRBJ1-1, with a possible D match to TRBD1 (5 bases). V was pared by 7 bases and J by 6 bases, with 12 bases between. Germline loops: CDR1 SQVTM, CDR2 ANQGSEA. This CDR3 has 11 amino acids.

At least ten counts were recorded for this clonotype. The chain couples TRBV29-1 to TRBJ1-1; tentative D call: TRBD1 (5 bases). This CDR3 is built from 13 residues. V shed 3 bases and J shed 3 bases, with 11 bases lying between them. The germline CDR1 and CDR2 sequences are SQVTM and ANQGSEA. The CDR3 loop is CSVDTRGDTEAFF. The CDR3 nucleotides read TGCAGCGTTGATACTCGGGGGGACACTGAAGCTTTCTTT.

The table lists this clonotype with many counts. The J gene is TRBJ1-3, the V gene TRBV9; TRBD1 might be the D (5 bases). Germline-derived CDR1 and CDR2 are SGDLS and YYNGEE. CDR3 size: 15 residues. Trimming took 3 bases from V and 2 from J, leaving 12 bases between them. The CDR3 region is CASSGGLNTGNTIYF. The DNA for the CDR3 is TGTGCCAGCAGCGGGGGACTGAATACTGGAAACACCATATATTTT.

This clonotype was detected ten times or more. The J gene is TRBJ2-2, the V gene TRBV28; D may match TRBD1 or TRBD2 (5 bases each). Trimming removed 4 bases from V and 0 bases from J, with 15 bases in between. This CDR3 is 17 amino acids long. The V gene's germline CDR1 is MDHEN and CDR2 SYDVKM. The DNA of the CDR3 is TGTGCCAGCAGTTCCCAGACAGACTACTCGAACACCGGGGAGCTGTTTTTT. Protein product: CASSSQTDYSNTGELFF. Combining the CDR3 with reference TRBV28 and TRBJ2-2 gives the whole variable domain DVKVTQSSRYLVKRTGEKVFLECVQDMDHENMFWYRQDPGLGLRLIYFSYDVKMKEKGDIPEGYSVSREKKERFSLILESASTNQTSMYLCASSSQTDYSNTGELFFGEGSRLTVL.

The chain couples TRBV28 to TRBJ2-7; 10 bases line up with TRBD1. Per germline, CDR1 MDHEN and CDR2 SYDVKM. The CDR3 contains 13 residues. The V and J ends lost 7 bases and 5 bases, in that order; junction bases with no gene match: 5. The CDR3 loop reads CASTSGTGDEQYF. CDR3 DNA: TGTGCCAGCACGAGTGGGACAGGGGACGAGCAGTACTTC.

The sample holds many counts of this clonotype. The V gene is TRBV6-1, the J gene TRBJ1-2, with 8 bases that match TRBD1. V dropped 2 bases and J dropped 4; count of bases not matched to a gene: 3. Germline values: CDR1 MNHNS, CDR2 SASEGT. The CDR3 contains 14 residues. CDR3 in DNA: TGTGCCAGCAGTGAACCGGGGACAGGCTATGGCTACACCTTC. The encoded protein is CASSEPGTGYGYTF.

Note on this clonotype: The junction differs from germline at one of its ends, possibly a read error. The rearrangement uses TRBV30 and TRBJ2-5, with 10 positions matching TRBD1. CDR3 size: 14 residues. Germline-derived CDR1 and CDR2 are GTSNPN and SVGIG (reference sequence). The CDR3 region is CAWSARTGGETQCF. The CDR3 region has the DNA TGTGCCTGGAGTGCCAGGACAGGGGGAGAGACCCAGTGCTTC.

V usage is TRBV6-1 and J usage is TRBJ2-1; weak D call: TRBD2 (6 bases). V dropped 4 bases and J dropped 6 bases, with 19 bases sitting between them. The germline gives CDR1 MNHNS, CDR2 SASEGT. The CDR3 is 16 amino acids. This chain's CDR3 is CASSAPTGDGPNEQFF. The CDR3 DNA sequence: TGTGCCAGCAGTGCCCCAACGGGAGACGGCCCCAATGAGCAGTTCTTC.

This clonotype was seen at least ten times. V is TRBV28 and J is TRBJ1-2; tentatively, D is TRBD1 (5 bases). Germline CDR1 MDHEN, CDR2 SYDVKM. Trimming took 2 bases from V and 2 from J, leaving 15 bases between them. The CDR3 runs 16 residues. CDR3 sequence reads: CASSLDSLPTNYGYTF. Here the CDR3 DNA reads TGTGCCAGCAGTTTAGACAGCCTACCAACCAACTATGGCTACACCTTC.

This sequence joins TRBV28 and TRBJ2-3; D assignment may be TRBD1 or TRBD2 (6 bases each). Trimming stripped 5 bases from V and 6 bases from J, with 24 bases between. The CDR3 has 17 residues. Looked up from germline, CDR1 is MDHEN and CDR2 is SYDVKM. The CDR3 loop reads CASSPLGGGDMRDTQYF. CDR3 bases: TGTGCCAGCAGTCCCCTTGGGGGCGGGGACATGAGGGATACGCAGTATTTT.

The table lists this clonotype with many counts. This chain joins TRBV2 and TRBJ2-3, with 8 positions matching TRBD1. The CDR3 is 16 residues long. CDR1 and CDR2 from the germline V gene are SNHLY and FYNNEI. J gave up 1 base and V 3 bases, and 6 bases lay outside the gene matches. The CDR3 region has the DNA TGTGCCAGCAGTGAGGAGCGGACAGGGCGCACAGATACGCAGTATTTT. Translation: CASSEERTGRTDTQYF.

This chain links TRBV12-3 or TRBV12-4 with TRBJ2-2, with 7 positions matching TRBD2. The V gene end was trimmed by 6 bases and the J gene end by 5 bases; junction bases not matched to a gene: 9. The CDR3 runs 15 residues. CDR3: CASSFRRERTGELFF. The CDR3 bases are TGTGCCAGCAGCTTCCGGCGGGAGAGAACCGGGGAGCTGTTTTTT.

In this sample, this clonotype turned up many times. The rearrangement uses TRBV4-1 and TRBJ2-1; TRBD1 agrees at 10 bases. The CDR3 consists of 16 residues. Trimming removed 1 base from V and 8 bases from J; junction bases left unmatched: 8. Germline V gene lookup returns CDR1 MGHRA and CDR2 YSYEKL. CDR3 nucleotides: TGCGCCAGCAGCCAAGTTTTCGGGACAGGGGAGGATGAGCAGTTCTTC. It translates to CASSQVFGTGEDEQFF.

This clonotype was found a few times. A single base separates this from a much larger clone, so it may be a read error. The V and J genes are TRBV12-3 or TRBV12-4 and TRBJ2-1, with D perhaps matching TRBD1 (5 bases). The CDR3 sequence is 14 residues long. CDR3 DNA: TGTGCCAGCATCCTGGGGCTAGTAGAGAGTGAGCAGCTCTTC. Its protein product is CASILGLVESEQLF.

The gene calls are TRBV6-1 and TRBJ2-1; TRBD2 matches at 8 bases. The CDR3 length is 14 residues. V lost 10 bases and J lost 2; bases outside the gene matches: 7. Germline-derived CDR1 and CDR2 are MNHNS and SASEGT. The CDR3 loop reads CAITSGRTYNEQFF. The CDR3 bases are TGTGCCATAACGAGCGGGAGAACCTACAATGAGCAGTTCTTC.

This clonotype has a count of ten or more. The V and J genes are TRBV7-2 and TRBJ2-7, with TRBD1 identical over 9 bases. V lost 3 bases to trimming and J lost 5 bases; unmatched junction nucleotides: 8. In germline, CDR1 is SGHTA, CDR2 FQGNSA. This CDR3 has 15 amino acids. In DNA form, the CDR3 reads TGTGCCAGCAGCTTCCCGCCGGGACAGGGTCACGAGCAGTACTTC. Translation gives CASSFPPGQGHEQYF.

This clonotype was observed many times. The chain is built from TRBV29-1 and TRBJ2-7, with unresolved D. The CDR3 length is 11 residues. Trimming removed 7 bases from V and 0 bases from J, with 7 bases in between. CDR1 is SQVTM, CDR2 ANQGSEA, per germline. DNA for the CDR3: TGCAGCGGGCAAATCTCCTACGAGCAGTACTTC. Translated, it gives CSGQISYEQYF.

The chain links TRBV5-1 to TRBJ2-7; 11 positions agree with TRBD2. Losses at the gene ends were 1 base for V and 9 bases for J; bases not matched to a gene: 9. Germline V CDR1 and CDR2: SGHRS, YFSETQ. The CDR3 runs 15 residues. CDR3 in amino acids: CASSLSLAGGYGQYF. CDR3 bases: TGCGCCAGCAGCTTGTCCCTAGCGGGAGGATATGGGCAGTACTTC.